This is a list of T cell receptor beta chains from one sample in a study of OX40 agonist ivuxolimab in advanced cancers. Here immunoSEQ multiplex PCR was the method, and the copy in TCRdb shows in-frame clones only, minus some. Of approximately 94,000 clones listed, less than 95% are singletons. The input for sequencing was CD4+ or CD8+ T cells sorted from blood, taken in a trial of the OX40 agonist ivuxolimab. These receptors were collected from an adult with an advanced solid tumor such as melanoma, head and neck, liver or kidney cancer. Each CDR3 is given with its conserved first and last residue. A D gene is named only where the DNA matches it firmly. Clone sizes are given selectively: once, few, many, or a class where the clone is expanded.

clone size,V gene,J gene,D gene,CDR3 DNA,CDR3 protein
-,TRBV19,TRBJ1-2,-,TGTGCCAGTAGTATGAAGGGTTATGGCTACACCTTC,CASSMKGYGYTF
-,TRBV28,TRBJ2-5,-,TGTGCCAGCAGTTTATCGAGGGCCGAAGAGACCCAGTACTTC,CASSLSRAEETQYF
-,TRBV19,TRBJ1-5,TRBD1,TGTGCCACCGGGACAGGGTACAATCAGCCCCAGCATTTT,CATGTGYNQPQHF
-,TRBV10-1,TRBJ2-2,-,TGCGCCAGCAGTGAGACAGGGTGGTACACCGGGGAGCTGTTTTTT,CASSETGWYTGELFF
-,TRBV29-1,TRBJ2-3,TRBD2,TGCAGCGTTCCGAGGCGGGAGAGAACAGATACGCAGTATTTT,CSVPRRERTDTQYF
-,TRBV7-9,TRBJ2-7,TRBD1,TGTGCCAGCAGCTTTGGGACAGGGCTGATAAAGGGGTCGTACGAGCAGTACTTC,CASSFGTGLIKGSYEQYF
-,TRBV4-3,TRBJ1-1,-,TGCGCCAGCAGCCAAAAGGGGGGACACCTGAACACTGAAGCTTTCTTT,CASSQKGGHLNTEAFF
-,TRBV7-3,TRBJ2-3,TRBD2,TGTGCCAGCAGCCTACTAGCGGGAGGCAGAGATACGCAGTATTTT,CASSLLAGGRDTQYF
once,TRBV28,TRBJ1-1,TRBD1,TGTGCCAGCAGGGATACAGGGGCGGGGAACACTGAAGCTTTCTTT,CASRDTGAGNTEAFF
-,TRBV7-9,TRBJ2-3,-,TGTGCCAGCAGCCTCTCCGTGGTGGCGGTCACAGATACGCAGTATTTT,CASSLSVVAVTDTQYF
-,TRBV11-2,TRBJ1-2,-,TGTGCCAGCAGCTTAGAAGGGGATGGCTACACCTTC,CASSLEGDGYTF
-,TRBV19,TRBJ2-3,-,TGTGCCAGTAGCTCAGGGACCAGCACAGATACGCAGTATTTT,CASSSGTSTDTQYF
-,TRBV19,TRBJ2-7,-,TGTGCCAGTAGTATTCAATCCCAGGGACTGAATCCCTACGAGCAGTACTTC,CASSIQSQGLNPYEQYF
-,TRBV6-6,TRBJ1-4,-,TGTGCCAGCAGTTACTCAAGGGGAACCAATGAAAAACTGTTTTTT,CASSYSRGTNEKLFF
few,TRBV19,TRBJ1-2,-,TGTGCCAGTAGTATAACAGAGTATGGCTACACCTTC,CASSITEYGYTF
once,TRBV18,TRBJ2-3,-,TGTGCCAGCTCACCTTCACGTACTAGGGGAACAGATACGCAGTATTTT,CASSPSRTRGTDTQYF
-,TRBV28,TRBJ2-7,TRBD2,TGTGCCAGCAGTTCTGCGGGAGGTACCTACGAGCAGTACTTC,CASSSAGGTYEQYF
-,TRBV7-2,TRBJ1-4,-,TGTGCCAGCGGAAGAAAGGATGAAAAACTGTTTTTT,CASGRKDEKLFF
-,TRBV5-1,TRBJ2-2,-,TGCGCCAGCAGCCGGCCGACCGGGGAGCTGTTTTTT,CASSRPTGELFF
-,TRBV5-6,TRBJ2-1,-,TGTGCCAGCAGCTTGTTTGTGAACAATGAGCAGTTCTTC,CASSLFVNNEQFF